The rows below give T cell receptor beta chains drawn from one sample of a study of blood T cell repertoires in COVID-19. The data were produced by immunoSEQ multiplex PCR, yet TCRdb's version contains in-frame clones alone and is incomplete. Among about 400,000 clones listed, approximately 87% were seen once. Material: PBMCs or T cells enriched from blood (not recorded which). These receptors were collected from a woman in her 30s with acute COVID-19. The conserved cysteine and the conserved F or W are not part of the CDR3 here. D genes are given only for firm matches. A clone size is listed for some rows: how often the clone was seen (once, few, many), or a class if it is expanded.

CDR3 | V | D | size | J
ASSQGATEAF | TRBV4-1 | . | . | TRBJ1-1
ASSFGTGSSPLH | TRBV27 | TRBD1 | once | TRBJ1-6
ASSLSGASYEQY | TRBV3-1/TRBV3-2 | TRBD2 | . | TRBJ2-7
ASSLWGAGRREKLF | TRBV28 | . | . | TRBJ1-4
ATSGDTPGTGGTDTQY | TRBV24-1 | TRBD1 | . | TRBJ2-3
ASSPRLSGGGTDTQY | TRBV9 | TRBD2 | . | TRBJ2-3
ACLGREGNWDTGELF | TRBV30 | TRBD2 | . | TRBJ2-2
ASSRDGDNEKLF | TRBV5-1 | . | . | TRBJ1-4
ASSLTGGIYNEQF | TRBV7-2 | TRBD2 | . | TRBJ2-1
ASSLISGLYYEQY | TRBV7-9 | . | . | TRBJ2-7
ASRYRVMNTEAF | TRBV6-4 | . | . | TRBJ1-1
ASSCRGGHQPQH | TRBV21-1 | . | . | TRBJ1-5
ASSLPQGPRRNEQF | TRBV7-2 | . | . | TRBJ2-1
ATSDTAGPTNEKLF | TRBV24-1 | . | . | TRBJ1-4
ASSLGGFGNTIY | TRBV5-6 | . | once | TRBJ1-3
ASSLTPLAGDNTGELF | TRBV7-2 | TRBD2 | . | TRBJ2-2